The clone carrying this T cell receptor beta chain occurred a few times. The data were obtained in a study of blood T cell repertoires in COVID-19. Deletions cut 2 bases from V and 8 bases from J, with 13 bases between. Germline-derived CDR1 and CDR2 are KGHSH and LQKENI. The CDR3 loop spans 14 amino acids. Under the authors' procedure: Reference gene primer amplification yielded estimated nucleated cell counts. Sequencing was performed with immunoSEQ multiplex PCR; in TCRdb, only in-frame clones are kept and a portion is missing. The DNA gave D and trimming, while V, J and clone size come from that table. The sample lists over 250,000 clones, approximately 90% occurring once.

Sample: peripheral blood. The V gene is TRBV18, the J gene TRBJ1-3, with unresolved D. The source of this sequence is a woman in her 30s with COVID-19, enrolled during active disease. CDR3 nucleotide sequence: TGTGCCAGCTCACCAATCATCACAGCGGACACCATATATTTT. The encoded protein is CASSPIITADTIYF.